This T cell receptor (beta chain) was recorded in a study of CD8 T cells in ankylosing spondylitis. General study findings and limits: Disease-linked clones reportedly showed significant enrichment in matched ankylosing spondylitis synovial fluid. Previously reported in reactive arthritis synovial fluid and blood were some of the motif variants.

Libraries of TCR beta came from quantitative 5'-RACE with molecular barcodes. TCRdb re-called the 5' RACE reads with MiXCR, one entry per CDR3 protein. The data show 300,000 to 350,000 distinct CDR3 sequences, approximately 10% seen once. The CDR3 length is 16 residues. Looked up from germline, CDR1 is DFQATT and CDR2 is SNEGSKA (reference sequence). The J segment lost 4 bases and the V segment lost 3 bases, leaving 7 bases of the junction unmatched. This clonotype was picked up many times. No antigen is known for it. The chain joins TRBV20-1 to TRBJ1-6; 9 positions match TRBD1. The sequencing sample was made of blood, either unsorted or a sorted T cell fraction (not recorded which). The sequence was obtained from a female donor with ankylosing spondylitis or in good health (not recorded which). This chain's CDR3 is CSARDGTGSYNSPLHF. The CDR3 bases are TGCAGTGCTAGGGACGGGACAGGGTCGTATAATTCACCCCTCCACTTT.